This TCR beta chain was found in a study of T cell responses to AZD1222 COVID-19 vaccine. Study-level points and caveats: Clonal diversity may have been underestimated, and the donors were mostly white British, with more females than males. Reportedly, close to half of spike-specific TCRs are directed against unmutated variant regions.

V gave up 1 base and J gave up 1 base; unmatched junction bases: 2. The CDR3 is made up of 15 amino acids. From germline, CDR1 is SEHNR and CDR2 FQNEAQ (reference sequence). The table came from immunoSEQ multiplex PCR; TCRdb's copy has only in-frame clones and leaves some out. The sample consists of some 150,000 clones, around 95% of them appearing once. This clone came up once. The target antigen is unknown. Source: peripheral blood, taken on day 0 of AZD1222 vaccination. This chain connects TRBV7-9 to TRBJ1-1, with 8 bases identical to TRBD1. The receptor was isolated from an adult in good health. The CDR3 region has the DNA TGTGCCAGCAGCTTAGGTCAGGGGGCGAACACTGAAGCTTTCTTT. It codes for CASSLGQGANTEAFF.